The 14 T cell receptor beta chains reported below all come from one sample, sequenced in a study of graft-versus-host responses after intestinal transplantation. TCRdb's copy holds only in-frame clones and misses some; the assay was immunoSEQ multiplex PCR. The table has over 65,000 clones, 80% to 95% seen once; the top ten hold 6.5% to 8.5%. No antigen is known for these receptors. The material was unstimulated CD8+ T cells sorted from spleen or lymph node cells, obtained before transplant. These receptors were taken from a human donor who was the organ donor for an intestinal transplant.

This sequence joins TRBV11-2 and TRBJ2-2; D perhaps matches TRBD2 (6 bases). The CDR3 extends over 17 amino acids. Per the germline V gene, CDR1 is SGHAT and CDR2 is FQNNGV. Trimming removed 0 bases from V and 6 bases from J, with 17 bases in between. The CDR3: CASSLDFGASVPGELFF. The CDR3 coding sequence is TGTGCCAGCAGCTTAGATTTCGGGGCTAGCGTCCCCGGGGAGCTGTTTTTT.

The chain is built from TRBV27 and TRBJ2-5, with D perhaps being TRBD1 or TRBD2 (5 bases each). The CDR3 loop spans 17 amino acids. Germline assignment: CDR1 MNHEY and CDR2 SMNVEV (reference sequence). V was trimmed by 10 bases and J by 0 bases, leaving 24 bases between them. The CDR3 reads CANPVVRGGEYQETQYF. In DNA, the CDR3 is TGTGCCAACCCGGTAGTTCGTGGGGGAGAGTACCAAGAGACCCAGTACTTC.

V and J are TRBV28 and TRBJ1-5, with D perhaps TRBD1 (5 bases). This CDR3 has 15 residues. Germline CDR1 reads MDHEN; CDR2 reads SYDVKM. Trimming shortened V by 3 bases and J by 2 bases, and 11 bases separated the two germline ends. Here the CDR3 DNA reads TGTGCCAGCAGTTTCGAGGGGCTGGGCAATCAGCCCCAGCATTTT. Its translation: CASSFEGLGNQPQHF.

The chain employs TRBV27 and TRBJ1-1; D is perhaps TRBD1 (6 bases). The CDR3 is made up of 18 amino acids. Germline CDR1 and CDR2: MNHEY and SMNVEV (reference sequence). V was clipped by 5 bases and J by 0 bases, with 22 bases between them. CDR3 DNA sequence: TGTGCCAGCAGTGGTCGGGACACACCAACGGAAATGAACACTGAAGCTTTCTTT. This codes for CASSGRDTPTEMNTEAFF.

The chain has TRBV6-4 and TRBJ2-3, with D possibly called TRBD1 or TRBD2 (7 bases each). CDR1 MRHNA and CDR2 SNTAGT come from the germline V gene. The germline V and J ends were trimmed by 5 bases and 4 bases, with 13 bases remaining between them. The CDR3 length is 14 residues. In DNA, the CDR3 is TGTGCCAGCAGTATCAGGGGGGGGGCAGATACGCAGTATTTT. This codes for CASSIRGGADTQYF.

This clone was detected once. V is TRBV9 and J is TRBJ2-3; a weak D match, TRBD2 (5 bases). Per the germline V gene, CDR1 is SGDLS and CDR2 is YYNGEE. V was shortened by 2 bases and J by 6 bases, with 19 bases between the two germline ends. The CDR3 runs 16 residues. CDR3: CASSVGAVAGWDTQYF. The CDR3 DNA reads TGTGCCAGCAGCGTGGGAGCAGTTGCCGGTTGGGATACGCAGTATTTT.

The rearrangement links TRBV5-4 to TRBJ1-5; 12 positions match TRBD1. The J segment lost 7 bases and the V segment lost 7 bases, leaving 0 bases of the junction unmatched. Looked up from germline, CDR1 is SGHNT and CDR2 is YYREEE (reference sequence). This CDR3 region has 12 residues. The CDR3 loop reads CASGTGGQPQHF. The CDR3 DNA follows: TGTGCCAGCGGGACAGGGGGCCAGCCCCAGCATTTT.

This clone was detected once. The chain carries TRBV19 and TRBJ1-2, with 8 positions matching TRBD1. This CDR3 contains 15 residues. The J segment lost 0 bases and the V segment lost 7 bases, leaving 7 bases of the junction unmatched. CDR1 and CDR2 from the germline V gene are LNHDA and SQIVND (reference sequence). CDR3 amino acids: CASNTGTGANYGYTF. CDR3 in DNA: TGTGCCAGTAACACCGGGACAGGAGCTAACTATGGCTACACCTTC.

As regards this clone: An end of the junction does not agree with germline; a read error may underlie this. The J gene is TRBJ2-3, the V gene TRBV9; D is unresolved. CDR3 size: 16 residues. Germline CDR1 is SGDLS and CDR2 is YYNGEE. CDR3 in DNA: TGTGCCAGCACCGTAGGGTGGCAATGGGGCACAGATACGCAGTATTTT. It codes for CASTVGWQWGTDTQYF.

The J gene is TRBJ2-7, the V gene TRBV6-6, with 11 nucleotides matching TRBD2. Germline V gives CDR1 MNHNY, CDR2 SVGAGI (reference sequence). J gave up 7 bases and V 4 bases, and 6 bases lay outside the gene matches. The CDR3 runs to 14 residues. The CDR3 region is CASSWSSGGEEQYF. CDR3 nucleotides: TGTGCCAGCAGTTGGAGTAGCGGGGGGGAGGAGCAGTACTTC.

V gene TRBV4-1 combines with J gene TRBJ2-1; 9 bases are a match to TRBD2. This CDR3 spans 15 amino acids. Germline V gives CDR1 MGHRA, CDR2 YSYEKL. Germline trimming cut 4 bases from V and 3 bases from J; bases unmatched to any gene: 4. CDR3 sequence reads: CASSLASGVYNEQFF. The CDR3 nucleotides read TGCGCCAGCAGCCTAGCTAGCGGGGTCTACAATGAGCAGTTCTTC.

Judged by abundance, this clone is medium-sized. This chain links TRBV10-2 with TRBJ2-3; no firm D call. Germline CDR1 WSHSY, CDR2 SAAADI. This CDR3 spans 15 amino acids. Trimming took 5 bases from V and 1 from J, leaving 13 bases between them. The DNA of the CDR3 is TGCGCCAGCAGTACCCTCGCCCGACGCACAGATACGCAGTATTTT. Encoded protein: CASSTLARRTDTQYF.

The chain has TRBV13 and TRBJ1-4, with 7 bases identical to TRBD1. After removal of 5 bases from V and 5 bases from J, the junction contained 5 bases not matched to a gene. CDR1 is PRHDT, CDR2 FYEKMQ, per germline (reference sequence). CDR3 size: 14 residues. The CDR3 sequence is CASSHGTENEKLFF. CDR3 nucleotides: TGTGCCAGCAGCCACGGGACAGAGAATGAAAAACTGTTTTTT.

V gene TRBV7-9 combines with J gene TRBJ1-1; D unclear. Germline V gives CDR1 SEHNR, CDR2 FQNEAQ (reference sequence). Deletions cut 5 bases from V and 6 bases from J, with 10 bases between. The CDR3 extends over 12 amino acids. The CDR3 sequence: CASSQTHPEAFF. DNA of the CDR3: TGTGCCAGCAGCCAGACGCACCCTGAAGCTTTCTTT.